This TCR beta chain was found in a study of blood T cells in healthy people across ages. Whole-study results and caveats: Older age coincided with a roughly linear decline in TCR beta diversity per million T cells. Unknown donor CMV status possibly confounded expanded clonotype changes.

The trim removed 3 bases at V and 2 bases at J, leaving 4 bases unmatched. CDR3 size: 16 residues. On this clonotype itself: The antigen is not known.

Primed by a sample-barcoded 5' primer and a J-beta primer mix, a second PCR proceeded for 7 to 11 cycles. Via MiXCR, TCRdb re-called the 5' RACE reads, giving one row per CDR3 protein. The sample lists roughly 1,300,000 distinct CDR3 sequences, almost 60% occurring once. This TCR was recovered from a man aged 18 to 30 in good health. J is TRBJ2-3 and V is TRBV12-3 or TRBV12-4, with 11 bases matching TRBD2. Material for sequencing was blood. The CDR3 is CASSFIAGGPTDTQYF. CDR3 nucleotides: TGTGCCAGCAGTTTCATAGCGGGAGGGCCCACAGATACGCAGTATTTT.